One and the same sample provided the 29 T cell receptor beta chains below, sequenced in a study of immune evolution from preneoplasia to lung adenocarcinoma. Here immunoSEQ multiplex PCR was the method, and the copy in TCRdb shows in-frame clones only, minus some. The sample lists 16,000 or so clones; 80% to 90% were seen once. The specimen was FFPE invasive lung adenocarcinoma tissue. All receptors come from a person between 70 and 80 years old with invasive lung adenocarcinoma.

This clone has just one count. The chain employs TRBV9 and TRBJ1-1, with a weak D call TRBD1 (5 bases). Trimming left V 0 bases short and J 6 bases short, with 12 bases between. Germline V CDR1 and CDR2: SGDLS, YYNGEE. The CDR3 has 14 amino acids. In DNA, the CDR3 is TGTGCCAGCAGCGTAGTAGATCGAGGGGCTGAAGCTTTCTTT. Protein sequence: CASSVVDRGAEAFF.

The chain joins TRBV5-1 to TRBJ2-7, with TRBD2 identical over 9 bases. The ends lost 4 bases at V and 6 bases at J; junction bases unmatched: 8. Germline CDR1 reads SGHRS; CDR2 reads YFSETQ. CDR3 length: 14 residues. The CDR3 coding sequence is TGCGCCAGCAGCCTGAATAGCGGGGGAATCGAGCAGTACTTC. Translated: CASSLNSGGIEQYF.

This clone has a single count. The V gene is TRBV19, the J gene TRBJ2-2; perhaps TRBD2 as D (6 bases). The V and J ends lost 5 bases and 3 bases respectively, with 13 bases between them. Germline V gives CDR1 LNHDA, CDR2 SQIVND (reference sequence). The CDR3 is made up of 15 amino acids. The CDR3 region has the DNA TGTGCCAGTAGTGGGGCGGGGTCGTACACCGGGGAGCTGTTTTTT. It translates to CASSGAGSYTGELFF.

The V gene is TRBV7-3, the J gene TRBJ2-2, with 12 bases fitting TRBD1. Germline-derived CDR1 and CDR2 are SGHTA and FQGTGA. The CDR3 is made up of 15 amino acids. V shed 6 bases, J shed 7 bases, and the junction held 6 bases outside the gene matches. The CDR3 here is CASRAGTGGFGELFF. CDR3 nucleotide sequence: TGTGCCAGCAGGGCCGGGACAGGGGGCTTCGGGGAGCTGTTTTTT.

This rearrangement joins TRBV7-8 to TRBJ1-2, with D unresolved. The germline gives CDR1 SGHVS, CDR2 FQNEAQ. V lost 5 bases to trimming and J lost 8 bases, with 12 bases between them. This CDR3 contains 12 residues. The CDR3 nucleotides are TGTGCCAGCAGCGAACTCACCGGGGGCTACACCTTC. It specifies CASSELTGGYTF.

This chain uses TRBV5-1 with TRBJ2-1; D gene unclear. V was trimmed by 4 bases and J by 7 bases, leaving 18 bases between them. CDR1 is SGHRS and CDR2 is YFSETQ in the germline V gene. The CDR3 runs 15 residues. The CDR3 region is CASSPRRSLLNEQFF. The DNA for the CDR3 is TGCGCCAGCAGCCCCCGGCGCTCGCTACTGAATGAGCAGTTCTTC.

Here the CDR3 reads CASSPRTSGSTYNEQFF. DNA of the CDR3: TGTGCCAGCTCACCTAGGACTAGCGGGAGCACCTACAATGAGCAGTTCTTC. The V call is TRBV18, the J call TRBJ2-1; 13 bases match TRBD2. Germline V gene lookup returns CDR1 KGHSH and CDR2 LQKENI. Germline trimming cut 3 bases from V and 2 bases from J; bases unmatched to any gene: 4. The CDR3 runs 17 residues.

This clone has a handful of counts. This sequence joins TRBV2 and TRBJ2-5; 10 bases are a match to TRBD2. The V gene's germline CDR1 is SNHLY and CDR2 FYNNEI. Trimming removed 6 bases from V and 4 bases from J; junction bases left unmatched: 14. This CDR3 is built from 17 residues. CDR3 amino acids: CASRRDGSGGARETQYF. The CDR3 coding sequence is TGTGCCAGCAGGAGGGATGGGAGCGGGGGGGCTCGAGAGACCCAGTACTTC.

The chain has TRBV5-4 and TRBJ1-2; a possible D gene is TRBD1 (6 bases). The V gene lost 1 base and the J gene lost 4 bases, with 11 bases spanning the gap. The CDR3 is made up of 14 amino acids. Germline CDR1 SGHNT, CDR2 YYREEE (reference sequence). The CDR3 sequence: CASSLPGTTYGYTF. The CDR3 nucleotides read TGTGCCAGCAGCTTGCCAGGGACAACCTATGGCTACACCTTC. Filled out from reference TRBV5-4 and TRBJ1-2, the complete variable domain reads ETGVTQSPTHLIKTRGQQVTLRCSSQSGHNTVSWYQQALGQGPQFIFQYYREEENGRGNFPPRFSGLQFPNYSSELNVNALELDDSALYLCASSLPGTTYGYTFGSGTRLTVV.

The V gene is TRBV28, the J gene TRBJ1-2, with TRBD1 as a possible D gene (5 bases). V lost 5 bases and J 5 bases, leaving 9 bases between the germline ends. Germline-derived CDR1 and CDR2 are MDHEN and SYDVKM. The CDR3 loop spans 12 amino acids. CDR3 nucleotide sequence: TGTGCCAGCAGTCCACGGACATATGGCTACACCTTC. Translation gives CASSPRTYGYTF.

The rearrangement links TRBV29-1 to TRBJ2-2; maybe TRBD1 (6 bases). Germline V gene sequence: CDR1 SQVTM, CDR2 ANQGSEA. The CDR3 is 14 residues long. CDR3: CPRGVTTNTGELFF. The DNA for the CDR3 is TGCCCCAGGGGCGTCACCACGAACACCGGGGAGCTGTTTTTT.

V usage is TRBV4-1 and J usage is TRBJ1-5; D uncertain. Germline V gene sequence: CDR1 MGHRA, CDR2 YSYEKL. The CDR3 consists of 13 residues. The V gene lost 0 bases and the J gene lost 4 bases, with 4 bases spanning the gap. In nucleotides, the CDR3 is TGCGCCAGCAGCCAAGAGTGGAATCAGCCCCAGCATTTT. This gives the protein CASSQEWNQPQHF.

The gene calls are TRBV6-5 and TRBJ1-2; 8 nucleotides align to TRBD1. Germline-derived CDR1 and CDR2 are MNHEY and SVGAGI. J lost 8 bases, V lost 2 bases, and 7 bases had no gene match. This CDR3 has 14 amino acids. CDR3 protein: CASSYGQGTRGYTF. In DNA form, the CDR3 reads TGTGCCAGCAGTTACGGACAGGGAACACGAGGCTACACCTTC.

This clone was observed a handful of times. The V and J genes are TRBV2 and TRBJ1-3; TRBD1 matches at 8 bases. The CDR3 loop spans 13 amino acids. CDR1 SNHLY and CDR2 FYNNEI come from the germline V gene. J gave up 4 bases and V 6 bases, and 2 bases lay outside the gene matches. The CDR3 spells CASRRDRGNTIYF. The DNA for the CDR3 is TGTGCCAGCAGGAGGGACAGGGGAAACACCATATATTTT.

The rearrangement uses TRBV15 and TRBJ2-1; a possible D gene is TRBD2 (6 bases). The V gene's germline CDR1 is LNHNV and CDR2 YYDKDF (reference sequence). Trimming cost V 0 bases and J 4 bases, with 10 bases left between them. The CDR3 runs 15 residues. Written as DNA, the CDR3 is TGTGCCACCAGCAGAGATAGGGAGGCTTACAATGAGCAGTTCTTC. Its protein product is CATSRDREAYNEQFF.

This clone was seen more than once but under ten times. V usage is TRBV18 and J usage is TRBJ2-7, with unresolved D. The CDR3 spans 14 residues. Trimming shortened V by 3 bases and J by 0 bases, and 9 bases separated the two germline ends. Germline V gene sequence: CDR1 KGHSH, CDR2 LQKENI. The CDR3 nucleotides are TGTGCCAGCTCACCGGGCCCGAGCTCCTACGAGCAGTACTTC. It specifies CASSPGPSSYEQYF.

In DNA form, the CDR3 reads TGTGCCAGCAGCCAGACAGGGGGCGTCTACGAGCAGTACTTC. This gives the protein CASSQTGGVYEQYF. V is TRBV28 and J is TRBJ2-7, with TRBD1 identical over 10 bases. V dropped 6 bases and J dropped 3; count of bases not matched to a gene: 5. The germline CDR1 and CDR2 sequences are MDHEN and SYDVKM. The CDR3 is 14 residues long.

The chain links TRBV5-1 to TRBJ2-3, with TRBD2 matching 10 bases. This CDR3 has 19 residues. Germline CDR1 and CDR2: SGHRS and YFSETQ. Trimming cost V 4 bases and J 0 bases; bases outside gene matches: 14. CDR3 protein: CASSLLPTSGDPSTDTQYF. The CDR3 region has the DNA TGCGCCAGCAGCCTCTTGCCCACTAGCGGGGACCCTAGCACAGATACGCAGTATTTT.

This chain connects TRBV6-9 to TRBJ2-7; 11 bases line up with TRBD2. The CDR3 has 14 amino acids. CDR1 and CDR2 from the germline V gene are MNHGY and SVAAGI. V shed 5 bases, J shed 2 bases, and the junction held 2 bases outside the gene matches. DNA for the CDR3: TGTGCCAGCAGTCAACTAGCGGGGGCCTACGAGCAGTACTTC. Its translation is CASSQLAGAYEQYF.

This clone occurred once. The chain carries TRBV7-6 and TRBJ2-7; 7 bases map to TRBD2. The trim removed 1 base at V and 6 bases at J, leaving 0 bases unmatched. Germline V gives CDR1 SGHVS, CDR2 FNYEAQ. CDR3 size: 12 residues. CDR3 protein: CASSLVAGEQYF. The CDR3 DNA is TGTGCCAGCAGCTTAGTAGCGGGCGAGCAGTACTTC.

The chain carries TRBV5-5 and TRBJ2-5, with 12 bases matching TRBD2. With V trimmed by 4 bases and J by 4 bases, 5 bases remained unmatched. Germline V gene lookup returns CDR1 SGHKS and CDR2 YYEKEE (reference sequence). CDR3 length: 15 residues. In nucleotides, the CDR3 is TGTGCCAGCAGCCTAGCGGGGGGGCCAGGAGAGACCCAGTACTTC. Amino acids: CASSLAGGPGETQYF.

This chain uses TRBV5-4 with TRBJ1-3; TRBD1 aligns across 7 bases. With 3 bases clipped from V and 0 bases from J, the junction kept 3 bases outside the gene matches. The V gene's germline CDR1 is SGHNT and CDR2 YYREEE (reference sequence). CDR3 length equals 15 residues. CDR3: CASSSDRVSGNTIYF. CDR3 in DNA: TGTGCCAGCAGCTCAGACAGGGTCTCTGGAAACACCATATATTTT.

V and J are TRBV4-1 and TRBJ2-3, with D uncertain. This CDR3 contains 15 residues. Germline V gene sequence: CDR1 MGHRA, CDR2 YSYEKL. The V and J ends lost 4 bases and 4 bases respectively, with 15 bases between them. CDR3 DNA: TGCGCCAGCAGCCCCATCGCGGCTGTTCCAGATACGCAGTATTTT. It is translated as CASSPIAAVPDTQYF.

Only a few counts were recorded for this clone. V gene TRBV9 combines with J gene TRBJ2-5; 7 nucleotides line up with TRBD2. Germline V gene lookup returns CDR1 SGDLS and CDR2 YYNGEE. The CDR3 is made up of 14 amino acids. The ends lost 4 bases at V and 2 bases at J; junction bases unmatched: 5. CDR3 amino acids: CASSPTSFQETQYF. As DNA, the CDR3 is TGTGCCAGCAGCCCGACTAGCTTTCAAGAGACCCAGTACTTC.

This chain uses TRBV27 with TRBJ2-6; unclear D gene. CDR3 length: 14 amino acids. Per germline, CDR1 MNHEY and CDR2 SMNVEV (reference sequence). Trimming stripped 9 bases from V and 1 base from J, with 10 bases between. CDR3 DNA: TGTGCCAGTAAGATAGTATCTGGGGCCAACGTCCTGACTTTC. Translation: CASKIVSGANVLTF. The whole variable domain, filled in from reference TRBV27 and TRBJ2-6, reads EAQVTQNPRYLITVTGKKLTVTCSQNMNHEYMSWYRQDPGLGLRQIYYSMNVEVTDKGDVPEGYKVSRKEKRNFPLILESPSPNQTSLYFCASKIVSGANVLTFGAGSRLTVL.

This sequence joins TRBV18 and TRBJ2-2, with TRBD2 identical over 7 bases. After removal of 5 bases from V and 7 bases from J, the junction contained 10 bases not matched to a gene. Germline values: CDR1 KGHSH, CDR2 LQKENI. The CDR3 loop spans 15 amino acids. The CDR3 coding sequence is TGTGCCAGCTCAAAAGGACTAGGGGAAATCGGGGAGCTGTTTTTT. Translation: CASSKGLGEIGELFF.

The chain joins TRBV28 to TRBJ1-2, with 10 bases identical to TRBD1. J was trimmed by 8 bases and V by 6 bases; bases with no gene match: 15. The CDR3 totals 16 residues. Per the germline V gene, CDR1 is MDHEN and CDR2 is SYDVKM. The CDR3 bases are TGTGCCAGCAGCCCCGGGACAGGGGTGCGACTAAGAGGCTACACCTTC. This codes for CASSPGTGVRLRGYTF.

This clone was seen a handful of times. The chain joins TRBV4-1 to TRBJ2-7; no definite D call. Trimming took 0 bases from V and 7 from J, leaving 10 bases between them. Germline V lookup: CDR1 MGHRA, CDR2 YSYEKL. The CDR3 contains 13 residues. DNA of the CDR3: TGCGCCAGCAGCCAAGATGGTTACGGGGAGCAGTACTTC. Encoded protein: CASSQDGYGEQYF.

The chain carries TRBV9 and TRBJ2-5; 7 nucleotides line up with TRBD1. Germline CDR1 and CDR2: SGDLS and YYNGEE. Losses at the gene ends were 4 bases for V and 5 bases for J; bases not matched to a gene: 8. CDR3 length: 14 residues. The CDR3 nucleotides read TGTGCCAGCAGCCAGAGGACAGGCGGGGAGACCCAGTACTTC. This codes for CASSQRTGGETQYF.